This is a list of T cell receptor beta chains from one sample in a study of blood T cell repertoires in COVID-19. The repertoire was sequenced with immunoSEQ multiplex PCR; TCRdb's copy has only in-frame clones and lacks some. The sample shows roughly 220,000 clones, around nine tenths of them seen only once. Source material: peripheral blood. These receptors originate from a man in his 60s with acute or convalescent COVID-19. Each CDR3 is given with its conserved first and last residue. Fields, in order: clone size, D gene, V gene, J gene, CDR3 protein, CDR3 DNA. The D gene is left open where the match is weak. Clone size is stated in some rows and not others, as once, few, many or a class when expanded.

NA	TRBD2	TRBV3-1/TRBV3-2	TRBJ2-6	CASSSPTSGAGANVLTF	TGTGCCAGCAGCTCCCCGACTAGCGGGGCTGGGGCCAACGTCCTGACTTTC
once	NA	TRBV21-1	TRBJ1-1	CASSNREGEPLRTEAFF	TGTGCCAGCAGCAATAGAGAGGGAGAACCCCTCAGGACTGAAGCTTTCTTT
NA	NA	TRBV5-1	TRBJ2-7	CASSLMQGVGEQYF	TGCGCCAGCAGCTTGATGCAAGGGGTGGGAGAGCAGTACTTC
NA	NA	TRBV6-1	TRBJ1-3	CASSEIVSRTLTVDTIYF	TGTGCCAGCAGTGAAATCGTATCGAGGACACTAACCGTGGACACCATATATTTT
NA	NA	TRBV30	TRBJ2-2	CAWSVSRAGELFF	TGTGCCTGGAGTGTATCGAGGGCCGGGGAGCTGTTTTTT
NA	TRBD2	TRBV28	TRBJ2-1	CASSPGGSYNEQFF	TGTGCCAGCAGTCCAGGCGGGAGTTACAATGAGCAGTTCTTC
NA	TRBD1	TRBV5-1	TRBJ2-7	CASRAISGTGDYEQYF	TGCGCCAGCAGGGCCATCTCCGGGACAGGGGACTACGAGCAGTACTTC
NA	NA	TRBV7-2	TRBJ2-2	CASSPLAVGELFF	TGTGCCAGCAGCCCTTTAGCGGTCGGGGAGCTGTTTTTT
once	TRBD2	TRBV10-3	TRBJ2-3	CAISSGLAGGTDTQYF	TGTGCCATCAGTTCTGGACTAGCGGGGGGCACAGATACGCAGTATTTT
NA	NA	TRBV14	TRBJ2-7	CASSPPSGEQYF	TGTGCCAGCAGCCCCCCCAGCGGCGAGCAGTACTTC
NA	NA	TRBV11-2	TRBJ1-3	CASSLVASGNTIYF	TGTGCCAGCAGCTTAGTAGCATCTGGAAACACCATATATTTT
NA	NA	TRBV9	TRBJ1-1	CASSVATGGSKAFF	TGTGCCAGCAGCGTAGCTACGGGGGGGTCCAAAGCTTTCTTT
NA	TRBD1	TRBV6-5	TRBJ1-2	CASSSDRGNLGYTF	TGTGCCAGCAGCTCGGACAGGGGGAATTTGGGGTACACCTTC
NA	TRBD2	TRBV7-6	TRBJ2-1	CASSPSPAGGPVEQFF	TGTGCCAGCAGCCCCTCCCCAGCGGGGGGGCCGGTTGAGCAGTTCTTC
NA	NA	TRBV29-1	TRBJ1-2	CSGGGYYGYTF	TGCAGCGGGGGGGGCTACTATGGCTACACCTTC
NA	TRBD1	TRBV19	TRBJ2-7	CASSPGTGRSSYEQYF	TGTGCCAGTAGTCCTGGGACAGGAAGGAGCTCCTACGAGCAGTACTTC
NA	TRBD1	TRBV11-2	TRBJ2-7	CASSPDRGQGIYEQYF	TGTGCCAGCAGCCCCGACCGCGGACAGGGTATTTACGAGCAGTACTTC
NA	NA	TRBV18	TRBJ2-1	CASSLFIDNEQFF	TGTGCCAGCTCACTATTTATCGACAATGAGCAGTTCTTC
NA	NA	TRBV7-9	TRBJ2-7	CASTQAGYEQYF	TGTGCCAGCACCCAGGCTGGCTACGAGCAGTACTTC
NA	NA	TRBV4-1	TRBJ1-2	CASSQDIAAPYGYTF	TGCGCCAGCAGCCAAGATATAGCAGCCCCCTATGGCTACACCTTC
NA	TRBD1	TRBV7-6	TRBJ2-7	CASSLAQGEFYEQYF	TGTGCCAGCAGCTTAGCGCAGGGGGAGTTTTACGAGCAGTACTTC
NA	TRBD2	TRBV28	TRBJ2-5	CASSPGAGGSRETQYF	TGTGCCAGCAGCCCTGGGGCGGGGGGAAGTCGGGAGACCCAGTACTTC